This T cell receptor (beta chain) derives from a study of blood T cell repertoires in COVID-19. Overall study context: Acute-phase and convalescent COVID-19 samples originated in the United States, Italy and Spain. T cells, B-cell-depleted T cells, or PBMCs supplied cDNA or gDNA.

Per the original methods: Researchers report that nucleated cell counts were estimated from reference gene primer amplification. Method: immunoSEQ multiplex PCR; TCRdb's copy keeps in-frame clones and lacks some. Clone size and the V and J calls come from that table; the DNA yielded D and trimming. Among more than 150,000 clones listed, around four fifths were seen once. Germline CDR1 and CDR2: MNHEY and SMNVEV (reference sequence). V was cut by 6 bases and J by 8 bases, with 19 bases left in between. This CDR3 has 15 amino acids. The receptor's source is a woman aged 60 to 75 with acute or convalescent COVID-19. The V gene is TRBV27, the J gene TRBJ1-4, with D possibly matching TRBD1 (6 bases). The material sequenced was peripheral blood. CDR3 coding DNA: TGTGCCAGCAGCGTTCAGGGTGGGCAGGGGGAAAAACTGTTTTTT. Protein: CASSVQGGQGEKLFF.